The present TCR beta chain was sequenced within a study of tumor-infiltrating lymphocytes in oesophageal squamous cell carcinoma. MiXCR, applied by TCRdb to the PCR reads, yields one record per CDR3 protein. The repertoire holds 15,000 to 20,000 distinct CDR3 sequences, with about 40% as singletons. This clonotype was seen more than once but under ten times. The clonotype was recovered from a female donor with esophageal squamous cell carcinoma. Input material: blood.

This CDR3 is CASSYSRDYEQYF. CDR3 nucleotide sequence: TGTGCCAGCAGTTACTCTCGGGATTACGAGCAGTACTTC. The gene calls are TRBV6-6 and TRBJ2-5; D is possibly TRBD2 (5 bases). Near its end, the DNA agrees better with TRBJ2-7, so the J call may be wrong. Per germline, CDR1 MNHNY and CDR2 SVGAGI (reference sequence). The CDR3 length is 13 residues.